The clone carrying this TCR beta chain has a handful of counts. Its target is not known. The source of the sample is a study of cytomegalovirus exposure and HLA in healthy donors. Study results and caveats: In a later analysis, HLA-C alleles had the fewest associated TCRs, DRB1 alleles the most. A missense DCLRE1C variant was associated with V- and J-gene trimming of TCR beta chains in a later analysis, and an independent cohort replicated the association.

Germline CDR1 and CDR2: SGHNT and YYREEE (reference sequence). V lost 2 bases, J lost 0 bases, and 15 bases lay in between. The CDR3 length is 16 residues. Researchers ran the PCR with 60 Vbeta and 13 Jbeta primers. The table came from immunoSEQ multiplex PCR; TCRdb's copy has only in-frame clones and leaves some out. The sample holds about 140,000 clones, roughly four fifths seen once. This chain connects TRBV5-4 to TRBJ2-7; D unresolved. The sequence was obtained from a woman between 40 and 50 years old in good health and CMV-seronegative. The sample taken for sequencing was PBMCs. Here the CDR3 DNA reads TGTGCCAGCAGCTTAAGTGGGTTAGCATCCTCCTACGAGCAGTACTTC. This codes for CASSLSGLASSYEQYF.